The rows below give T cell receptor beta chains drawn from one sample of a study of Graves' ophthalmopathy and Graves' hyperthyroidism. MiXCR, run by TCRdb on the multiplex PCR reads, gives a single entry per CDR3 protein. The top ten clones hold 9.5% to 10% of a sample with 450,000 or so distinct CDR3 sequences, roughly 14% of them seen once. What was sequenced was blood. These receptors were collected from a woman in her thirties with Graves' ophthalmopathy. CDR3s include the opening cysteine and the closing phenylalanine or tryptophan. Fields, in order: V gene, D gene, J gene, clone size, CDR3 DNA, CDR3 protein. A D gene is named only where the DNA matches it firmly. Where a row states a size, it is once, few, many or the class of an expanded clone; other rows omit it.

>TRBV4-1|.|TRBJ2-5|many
TGCGCCAGCAGCCGCCCGGGGGTACGAGAGACCCAGTACTTC
CASSRPGVRETQYF
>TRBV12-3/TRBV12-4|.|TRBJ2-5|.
TGTGCCAGCAGCCCTTCATGGGCGGGGAGCCAAGAGACCCAGTACTTC
CASSPSWAGSQETQYF
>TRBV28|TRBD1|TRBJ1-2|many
TGTGCCAGCAGTTCACAGGGGGCGCTTGGCTACACCTTC
CASSSQGALGYTF
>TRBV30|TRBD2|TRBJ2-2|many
TGTGCCGCGGGGAGGGGAGGCACCGGGGAGCTGTTTTTT
CAAGRGGTGELFF
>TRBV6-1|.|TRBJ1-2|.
TGTGCCAGCAGTGAAGTTCCTAACTATGGCTACACCTTC
CASSEVPNYGYTF
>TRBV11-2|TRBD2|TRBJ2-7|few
TGTGCCAGCAGCTTAGTCGGCGGGAGCTTAGAGCAGTACTTC
CASSLVGGSLEQYF
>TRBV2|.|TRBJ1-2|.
TGTGCCAGCAGTGAAGTTGGACACTCGGGAGGCTACACCTTC
CASSEVGHSGGYTF
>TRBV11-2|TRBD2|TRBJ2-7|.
TGTGCCAGCAGCTCCCAACTGAGCGGGGGGGCCTCTAACGAGCAGTACTTC
CASSSQLSGGASNEQYF
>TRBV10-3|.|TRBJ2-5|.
TGTGCCATCAGTTTGGCGGGCCAAGAGACCCAGTACTTC
CAISLAGQETQYF
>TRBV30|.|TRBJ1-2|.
TGTGCCTGGAGTGTGGGAGGTGCCCACTATGGCTACACCTTC
CAWSVGGAHYGYTF
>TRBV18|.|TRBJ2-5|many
TGTGCCAGCTCACCAGATGTAGAGACCCAGTACTTC
CASSPDVETQYF
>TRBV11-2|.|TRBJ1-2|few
TGTGCCAGCAGCTTAGGGTACGGACCTGGCTACACCTTC
CASSLGYGPGYTF